Here is one T cell receptor (beta chain) with its context. The sample is drawn from a study of cytomegalovirus exposure and HLA in healthy donors. In the PCR, 60 Vbeta and 13 Jbeta primers were used. The assay was immunoSEQ multiplex PCR, and TCRdb's table has in-frame clones only and misses some. In the table there are 75,000 or so clones, approximately 70% of which are singletons. V shed 2 bases, J shed 11 bases, and the junction held 10 bases outside the gene matches. CDR3 size: 16 residues. Germline lookup yields CDR1 SGDLS and CDR2 YYNGEE. This clonotype was obtained from a middle-aged man in good health and CMV-seropositive. The V gene is TRBV9, the J gene TRBJ2-1, with TRBD2 matching over 13 bases. Sequencing was performed on PBMCs. For the CDR3, the DNA is TGTGCCAGCAGCGTCTCCGGGACTAGCGGGGACACGAAGCAGTTCTTC. Protein: CASSVSGTSGDTKQFF.